These T cell receptor beta chains were read from a single sample in a study of blood T cell repertoires in COVID-19. The data were produced by immunoSEQ multiplex PCR, yet TCRdb's version contains in-frame clones alone and is incomplete. The sample lists 250,000 to 350,000 clones, 80% to 95% occurring once. Specimen: peripheral blood. These receptors were obtained from a woman aged 30 to 39 with COVID-19, enrolled during active disease. CDR3s include the opening cysteine and the closing phenylalanine or tryptophan. Each record gives: J gene, V gene, CDR3 protein.

j_call: TRBJ2-1
v_call: TRBV6-5
cdr3_aa: CASSYPGQGKEQFF

j_call: TRBJ1-1
v_call: TRBV5-1
cdr3_aa: CASSLDMGGSGFLDTEAFF

j_call: TRBJ2-3
v_call: TRBV11-3
cdr3_aa: CASSHGGSADTQYF

j_call: TRBJ1-3
v_call: TRBV3-1/TRBV3-2
cdr3_aa: CASSPPGLPSGNTIYF

j_call: TRBJ1-2
v_call: TRBV6-5
cdr3_aa: CASSYSTGGSYGYTF

j_call: TRBJ2-7
v_call: TRBV7-2
cdr3_aa: CASSRDWSYEQYF

j_call: TRBJ2-3
v_call: TRBV5-1
cdr3_aa: CASSAPRGEATDTQYF

j_call: TRBJ2-7
v_call: TRBV19
cdr3_aa: CASSPYGTWGVYEQYF

j_call: TRBJ1-5
v_call: TRBV12-3/TRBV12-4
cdr3_aa: CASSLNGHQPQHF

j_call: TRBJ1-1
v_call: TRBV28
cdr3_aa: CASSLTANTEAFF

j_call: TRBJ1-5
v_call: TRBV5-5
cdr3_aa: CASSPGTANQPQHF

j_call: TRBJ1-1
v_call: TRBV6-1
cdr3_aa: CASSVGQGDMNTEAFF

j_call: TRBJ2-1
v_call: TRBV5-4
cdr3_aa: CASSPNAGGNEQFF

j_call: TRBJ2-7
v_call: TRBV6-2/TRBV6-3
cdr3_aa: CASSYTQGAEDEQYF

j_call: TRBJ2-1
v_call: TRBV7-6
cdr3_aa: CASSLLLRGSAGDNNEQFF

j_call: TRBJ2-2
v_call: TRBV11-2
cdr3_aa: CASSSGLAGSTDTGELFF

j_call: TRBJ1-2
v_call: TRBV7-9
cdr3_aa: CASSSTGGAFGYTF

j_call: TRBJ1-5
v_call: TRBV19
cdr3_aa: CASSSGDRGRVKPQHF

j_call: TRBJ1-6
v_call: TRBV3-1/TRBV3-2
cdr3_aa: CASSQSHRGNSPLHF

j_call: TRBJ2-3
v_call: TRBV2
cdr3_aa: CASRGLAGGTDTQYF

j_call: TRBJ1-2
v_call: TRBV10-2
cdr3_aa: CASSDRVEYGYTF

j_call: TRBJ2-1
v_call: TRBV6-5
cdr3_aa: CASSYSGQGRYNEQFF

j_call: TRBJ2-3
v_call: TRBV30
cdr3_aa: CASGTSGRADPDTQYF

j_call: TRBJ2-7
v_call: TRBV19
cdr3_aa: CASSIRTGEGSYEQYF

j_call: TRBJ1-3
v_call: TRBV30
cdr3_aa: CACAPGRGSSGNTIYF

j_call: TRBJ2-1
v_call: TRBV6-5
cdr3_aa: CASSSGQGGREQFF

j_call: TRBJ2-1
v_call: TRBV24-1
cdr3_aa: CATSDRLPLAGGPHEQFF

j_call: TRBJ1-2
v_call: TRBV29-1
cdr3_aa: CSVLSAGAAYGYTF

j_call: TRBJ1-3
v_call: TRBV3-1/TRBV3-2
cdr3_aa: CASSSTYHSGNTIYF

j_call: TRBJ1-2
v_call: TRBV12-3/TRBV12-4
cdr3_aa: CASSTGAGGYTF

j_call: TRBJ2-1
v_call: TRBV5-4
cdr3_aa: CASSLGDRAHNEQFF

j_call: TRBJ1-1
v_call: TRBV27
cdr3_aa: CASSPRWGDTEAFF

j_call: TRBJ2-1
v_call: TRBV28
cdr3_aa: CASSLSSGTEIGEQFF

j_call: TRBJ2-7
v_call: TRBV5-8
cdr3_aa: CASSPGTSGRGSYEQYF

j_call: TRBJ1-4
v_call: TRBV29-1
cdr3_aa: CSVVDTGDPNEKLFF

j_call: TRBJ1-1
v_call: TRBV5-1
cdr3_aa: CASSSDRVLNTEAFF

j_call: TRBJ2-2
v_call: TRBV5-1
cdr3_aa: CASSLAGLAGTTGELFF

j_call: TRBJ1-5
v_call: TRBV4-1
cdr3_aa: CASSQDLGSQPQHF

j_call: TRBJ2-1
v_call: TRBV6-2/TRBV6-3
cdr3_aa: CASSPQYGLAGGPVGNEQFF

j_call: TRBJ2-5
v_call: TRBV6-1
cdr3_aa: CASSEDSGGFETQYF

j_call: TRBJ1-1
v_call: TRBV27
cdr3_aa: CASSPLRGGNTEAFF

j_call: TRBJ2-1
v_call: TRBV18
cdr3_aa: CASSPQVLAGEEQFF

j_call: TRBJ1-2
v_call: TRBV6-5
cdr3_aa: CASFGQGDNYGYTF